The 15 T cell receptor beta chains given below trace back to one sample, sequenced in a study of identical twins. TCRdb fed the 5' RACE reads into MiXCR, producing one record per CDR3 protein. The table has nearly 900,000 distinct CDR3 sequences, roughly 12% seen once. Another study also made use of these data, one on yellow fever vaccine responses in identical twins.

The material sequenced was PBMCs. These receptors all stem from a young woman in good health.

The chain employs TRBV20-1 and TRBJ1-5; D gene ambiguous. Trimming pared 2 bases from V and 2 bases from J, leaving 13 bases between. The CDR3 covers 15 residues. In germline, CDR1 is DFQATT, CDR2 SNEGSKA (reference sequence). CDR3 loop: CSARPVGTGNQPQHF. CDR3 bases: TGCAGTGCTAGACCGGTAGGCACGGGCAATCAGCCCCAGCATTTT.

The V call is TRBV2, the J call TRBJ2-7, with D maybe TRBD2 (5 bases). Between the trimmed V and J ends, which lost 8 bases and 3 bases, there was a span of 14 bases. The CDR3 is 13 residues long. Per germline, CDR1 SNHLY and CDR2 FYNNEI. Here the CDR3 DNA reads TGTGCCAGCGGATTTATACGGGACTACGAGCAGTACTTC. Translating it yields CASGFIRDYEQYF.

The rearrangement uses TRBV6-1 and TRBJ2-1, with D possibly matching TRBD2 (5 bases). Germline CDR1 reads MNHNS; CDR2 reads SASEGT. V shed 6 bases and J shed 1 base, with 13 bases lying between them. The CDR3 covers 15 residues. The CDR3 spells CASSETKNSYNEQFF. The CDR3 nucleotides are TGTGCCAGCAGCGAGACTAAGAATTCCTACAATGAGCAGTTCTTC.

This clonotype was counted only a few times. The chain employs TRBV20-1 and TRBJ2-1; 8 bases are a match to TRBD2. J lost 3 bases, V lost 5 bases, and 6 bases had no gene match. The CDR3 consists of 14 residues. The germline V gene has CDR1 DFQATT and CDR2 SNEGSKA (reference sequence). The CDR3 loop reads CSAPGGGYYNEQFF. CDR3 nucleotides: TGCAGTGCTCCGGGGGGGGGCTACTACAATGAGCAGTTCTTC.

This clonotype has just a few counts. As DNA, the CDR3 is TGTGCCAGCAGCCAGGGGGAGGCTCGCACAGATACGCAGTATTTT. Protein sequence: CASSQGEARTDTQYF. The rearrangement joins TRBV14 to TRBJ2-3; tentatively, D is TRBD2 (6 bases). Germline V CDR1 and CDR2: SGHDN, FVKESK. V lost 3 bases and J lost 1, with 11 bases in between. This CDR3 is 15 amino acids long.

The gene calls are TRBV11-2 and TRBJ2-7, with 12 bases aligning to TRBD2. The germline CDR1 and CDR2 sequences are SGHAT and FQNNGV. J gave up 2 bases and V 4 bases, and 21 bases lay outside the gene matches. This CDR3 is 21 amino acids long. DNA of the CDR3: TGTGCCAGCAGCTCCCCAGTTCGCTCGGCGAGGACTAGCGGGACCGCCTACGAGCAGTACTTC. Its translation: CASSSPVRSARTSGTAYEQYF.

This clonotype was picked up many times. This rearrangement joins TRBV4-2 to TRBJ2-1, with 7 bases lining up with TRBD1. Trimming took 0 bases from V and 8 from J; bases not matched to a gene: 4. The V gene's germline CDR1 is LGHNA and CDR2 YNFKEQ. The CDR3 covers 14 residues. In nucleotides, the CDR3 is TGTGCCAGCAGCCAAGAGAAGGGGGCGGATGAGCAGTTCTTC. Translated, it gives CASSQEKGADEQFF.

Only a few counts were recorded for this clonotype. V usage is TRBV7-2 and J usage is TRBJ2-1; D might be TRBD1 (5 bases). The CDR3 covers 15 residues. With 1 base removed from V and 2 bases from J, the gap between germline ends came to 9 bases. The germline CDR1 and CDR2 sequences are SGHTA and FQGNSA. The DNA of the CDR3 is TGTGCCAGCAGCTTAGACAGGCCCCCCTACAATGAGCAGTTCTTC. Translating gives CASSLDRPPYNEQFF. The whole variable domain, filled in from reference TRBV7-2 and TRBJ2-1, reads GAGVSQSPSNKVTEKGKDVELRCDPISGHTALYWYRQSLGQGLEFLIYFQGNSAPDKSGLPSDRFSAERTGGSVSTLTIQRTQQEDSAVYLCASSLDRPPYNEQFFGPGTRLTVL.

This clonotype was counted a few times. The chain couples TRBV20-1 to TRBJ2-1; D assignment may be TRBD1 or TRBD2 (6 bases each). This CDR3 has 15 amino acids. Germline V gives CDR1 DFQATT, CDR2 SNEGSKA (reference sequence). Deletions cut 5 bases from V and 1 base from J, with 15 bases between. The CDR3 coding sequence is TGCAGTGCTGAATCCTTAGGGGGGTCCTACAATGAGCAGTTCTTC. Amino acids: CSAESLGGSYNEQFF.

The CDR3 sequence: CASSNRQGWGYGYTF. CDR3 DNA: TGTGCCAGTAGTAATAGACAGGGATGGGGCTATGGCTACACCTTC. This chain connects TRBV19 to TRBJ1-2, with TRBD1 matching 7 bases. The CDR3 totals 15 residues. V lost 4 bases and J lost 4; bases outside the gene matches: 9. Germline V gene sequence: CDR1 LNHDA, CDR2 SQIVND (reference sequence).

This clonotype came up a few times. The V gene is TRBV29-1, the J gene TRBJ2-5; D is ambiguous. Per the germline V gene, CDR1 is SQVTM and CDR2 is ANQGSEA. Between the trimmed V and J ends, which lost 4 bases and 8 bases, there was a span of 20 bases. CDR3 length: 14 residues. As DNA, the CDR3 is TGCAGCGTTGCACACGCCCAATCCAAGATCACCCAGTACTTC. Translation: CSVAHAQSKITQYF.

The genes are TRBV7-8 and TRBJ1-5; D is perhaps TRBD1 (6 bases). This CDR3 has 17 amino acids. CDR1 is SGHVS, CDR2 FQNEAQ, per germline. Trimming cost V 5 bases and J 0 bases, with 17 bases left between them. The CDR3 bases are TGTGCCAGCAGCGAAAAGGGGACACCAAGTAGCAATCAGCCCCAGCATTTT. It codes for CASSEKGTPSSNQPQHF.

This clonotype was seen more than once but under ten times. This chain connects TRBV4-1 to TRBJ2-1, with TRBD2 matching over 12 bases. This CDR3 has 16 amino acids. The ends lost 4 bases at V and 7 bases at J; junction bases unmatched: 8. Per germline, CDR1 MGHRA and CDR2 YSYEKL. For the CDR3, the DNA is TGCGCCAGCAGCCTACAGACTAGCGGGAGATTAAATGAGCAGTTCTTC. Protein: CASSLQTSGRLNEQFF.

The sample holds a few counts of this clonotype. The rearrangement uses TRBV11-2 and TRBJ2-1; possible D gene TRBD1, 5 bases. The germline V and J ends were trimmed by 3 bases and 5 bases, with 17 bases remaining between them. The CDR3 runs to 16 residues. Germline lookup yields CDR1 SGHAT and CDR2 FQNNGV. Written as DNA, the CDR3 is TGTGCCAGCAGCTTCGAGTGGGCAGTCAGGGACAATGAGCAGTTCTTC. Amino acids: CASSFEWAVRDNEQFF.

The chain carries TRBV14 and TRBJ1-1, with 7 bases aligning to TRBD1. The V segment lost 2 bases and the J segment 0 bases; nucleotides outside the gene matches: 12. The CDR3 extends over 18 amino acids. Germline lookup yields CDR1 SGHDN and CDR2 FVKESK. The CDR3 is CASSQRSGGYGMNTEAFF. The CDR3 DNA reads as TGTGCCAGCAGCCAAAGGTCAGGGGGTTATGGTATGAACACTGAAGCTTTCTTT.